Only a few counts were recorded for the clone carrying this T cell receptor (beta chain). The V end was cut by 6 bases, the J end by 0 bases, with 9 bases between. Looked up from germline, CDR1 is MNHEY and CDR2 is SVGAGI. The length of the CDR3 is 13 residues. Those who donated were healthy bone marrow donors. The PCR had 60 Vbeta and 13 Jbeta primers. In the original processing: Later analysis identified 80 million to 85 million unique TCR beta chains, approximately 11 million shared. Profiled with immunoSEQ multiplex PCR; TCRdb holds only in-frame clones, not every one. Clone size and V and J calls were adopted from that table, with D and trimming inferred from the DNA. There are some 97,000 clones in the sample; 70% to 80% occur only once, and over 4% lies in the top ten. The data stem from a study of cytomegalovirus exposure and HLA in healthy donors. Study-level background: Unique TCR beta sequences numbering some 120 million came from around 180 million T cells in an earlier analysis.

The genes are TRBV6-5 and TRBJ2-7; no firm D call. Sequences were obtained from PBMCs. The clonotype comes from a female donor in good health and CMV-seropositive. CDR3 in amino acids: CASSASYSYEQYF. The DNA of the CDR3 is TGTGCCAGCAGCGCATCCTACTCCTACGAGCAGTACTTC.